This entry is about one TCR beta chain. The data are from a study of blood T cells in healthy people across ages. CDR1 SQVTM and CDR2 ANQGSEA come from the germline V gene. The CDR3 runs to 11 residues. Trimming shortened V by 2 bases and J by 7 bases, and 9 bases separated the two germline ends. Primed by a sample-barcoded 5' primer and a J-beta primer mix, a second PCR proceeded for 7 to 11 cycles. TCRdb called the 5' RACE reads again in MiXCR, with one record for every CDR3 protein. The data hold over 300,000 distinct CDR3 sequences, with approximately 52% observed a single time. The clonotype comes from a man between 60 and 75 years old in good health. Sequenced sample: blood. V and J are TRBV29-1 and TRBJ2-7; D uncertain. The CDR3 nucleotides are TGCAGCGTTGAAACCAGGAAGGAGCAGTACTTC. It codes for CSVETRKEQYF.